This TCR beta chain was obtained from a study of T cells in Graves' hyperthyroidism and ophthalmopathy. The CDR3 has 17 residues. V was pared by 0 bases and J by 7 bases, with 8 bases of the junction left unmatched. In germline, CDR1 is ENHRY, CDR2 SYGVKD. General study points: The model predicted ophthalmopathy a median around 6 months before onset.

It was RNA transcripts that yielded the amplified TCR beta CDR3 regions. The HTBI primer set was used in a first-round RT-PCR of the TCR CDR3. TCRdb re-called the multiplex PCR reads through MiXCR, storing one row per CDR3 protein. Here the sample spans 96,000 or so distinct CDR3 sequences, about 51% being singletons. Details on this clonotype: Its antigen remains unknown.

Sequencing was done on a sample of blood. The chain joins TRBV10-3 to TRBJ2-7; 14 nucleotides line up with TRBD2. The receptor comes from a woman in her thirties or forties with Graves' hyperthyroidism. The CDR3 region is CAISESTSGRDTGEQYF. The CDR3 DNA follows: TGTGCCATCAGTGAGTCGACTAGCGGGAGGGACACCGGGGAGCAGTACTTC.